This paragraph covers one T cell receptor beta chain sequence. This CDR3 has 14 amino acids. Germline V gene sequence: CDR1 SEHNR, CDR2 FQNEAQ (reference sequence). The V end was cut by 3 bases, the J end by 6 bases, with 11 bases between. Measured with immunoSEQ multiplex PCR; TCRdb has only the in-frame clones, and not every one. The table has roughly 31,000 clones, roughly nine tenths seen once. These data come from a study of T cell changes during pregnancy in multiple sclerosis. This receptor was obtained from a female donor with multiple sclerosis, enrolled in a pregnancy study. This material consisted of CD8+ T cells from peripheral blood mononuclear cells, taken before pregnancy. V is TRBV7-9 and J is TRBJ1-4, with D maybe TRBD1 (5 bases). The CDR3 DNA reads as TGTGCCAGCAGCTTTCCGCGGGGCGATGAAAAACTGTTTTTT. This codes for CASSFPRGDEKLFF.